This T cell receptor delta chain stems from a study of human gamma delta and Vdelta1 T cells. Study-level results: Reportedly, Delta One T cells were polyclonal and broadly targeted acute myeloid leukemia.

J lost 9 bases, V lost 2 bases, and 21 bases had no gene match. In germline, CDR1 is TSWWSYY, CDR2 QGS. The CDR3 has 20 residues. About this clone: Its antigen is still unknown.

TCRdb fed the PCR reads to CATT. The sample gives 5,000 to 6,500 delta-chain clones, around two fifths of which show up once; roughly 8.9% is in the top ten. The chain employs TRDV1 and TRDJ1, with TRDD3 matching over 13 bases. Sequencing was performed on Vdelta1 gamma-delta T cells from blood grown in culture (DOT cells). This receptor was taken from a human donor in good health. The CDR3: CALGESVPGYWGIRDWELIF. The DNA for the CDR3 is TGTGCTCTTGGGGAAAGCGTTCCTGGGTACTGGGGGATACGAGATTGGGAACTCATCTTT.